This entry lists 2 T cell receptor beta chains sequenced from one sample in a study of beta chain features in type 1 diabetes. Since all of the isolated RNA was reverse transcribed, expressed TCRB transcripts were what got sequenced. Clones were sequenced by immunoSEQ multiplex PCR, and TCRdb holds only the in-frame ones, with some missing. The sample yields approximately 37,000 clones, roughly 49% seen once. The sample was central memory CD4+ T cells from blood. The origin of the receptors is a young woman in good health.

The V and J genes are TRBV28 and TRBJ1-2; 7 bases are shared with TRBD1. CDR3 length equals 15 residues. V lost 6 bases and J lost 3; bases outside the gene matches: 10. Germline-derived CDR1 and CDR2 are MDHEN and SYDVKM. The CDR3 coding sequence is TGTGCCAGCAGCGCCGGACAGGAACTTTACTATGGCTACACCTTC. Protein: CASSAGQELYYGYTF.

The chain is built from TRBV10-3 and TRBJ2-3; TRBD2 is a possible D gene (6 bases). Germline V gene data show CDR1 as ENHRY and CDR2 as SYGVKD. V shed 3 bases and J shed 0 bases, with 22 bases lying between them. The CDR3 extends over 19 amino acids. The CDR3 spells CAISDTIGSGRSSTDTQYF. CDR3 DNA sequence: TGTGCCATCAGTGACACCATCGGTTCGGGGAGGTCTAGCACAGATACGCAGTATTTT.